Listed below are T cell receptor beta chains from one sample, sequenced in a study of blood T cells in healthy people across ages. Each CDR3 protein is one row after TCRdb ran MiXCR on the 5' RACE reads. This table has 650,000 to 1,000,000 distinct CDR3 sequences, under 40% appearing once. Sequences were obtained from blood. The source is a man between 18 and 35 years old in good health. The CDR3 runs from the conserved cysteine through the conserved F or W. Fields, in order: J gene, clone size, V gene, D gene, CDR3 DNA, CDR3 protein. D genes are given only for firm matches. Clone size, where shown, is once, few, many, or a class for clones that have expanded.

j_call: TRBJ2-3
clone_size: few
v_call: TRBV3-1
d_call: TRBD2
cdr3_nt: TGTGCCAGCAGCAAGGCTAGCGGGGGGGCGGGCCCAGATACGCAGTATTTT
cdr3_aa: CASSKASGGAGPDTQYF

j_call: TRBJ2-7
clone_size: .
v_call: TRBV29-1
d_call: TRBD1
cdr3_nt: TGCAGCGTTGAAGATACAGGGGGGAGCTACGAGCAGTACTTC
cdr3_aa: CSVEDTGGSYEQYF

j_call: TRBJ2-3
clone_size: .
v_call: TRBV6-2/TRBV6-3
d_call: TRBD2
cdr3_nt: TGTGCCAGCAGTGACCGACTAGCGGGGGGCATTGATACGCAGTATTTT
cdr3_aa: CASSDRLAGGIDTQYF

j_call: TRBJ1-5
clone_size: few
v_call: TRBV18
d_call: .
cdr3_nt: TGTGCCAGCTCACCTGCATCGGGTAGCAATCAGCCCCAGCATTTT
cdr3_aa: CASSPASGSNQPQHF

j_call: TRBJ1-1
clone_size: .
v_call: TRBV5-1
d_call: .
cdr3_nt: TGCGCCAGCAGCTTGGAGGCGGCAGGCTACACTGAAGCTTTCTTT
cdr3_aa: CASSLEAAGYTEAFF

j_call: TRBJ1-2
clone_size: many
v_call: TRBV7-9
d_call: TRBD1
cdr3_nt: TGTGCCAGCAGCTTAGGGGACAGGGAGGATGGCTACACCTTC
cdr3_aa: CASSLGDREDGYTF

j_call: TRBJ1-6
clone_size: .
v_call: TRBV20-1
d_call: TRBD1
cdr3_nt: TGCAGTGCTAGAGACCGGGACAGTCATAATTCACCCCTCCACTTT
cdr3_aa: CSARDRDSHNSPLHF

j_call: TRBJ2-4
clone_size: .
v_call: TRBV3-1
d_call: .
cdr3_nt: TGTGCCAGCAGCCAAGAGATACACGGTTTCACCAAAAACATTCAGTACTTC
cdr3_aa: CASSQEIHGFTKNIQYF

j_call: TRBJ2-5
clone_size: .
v_call: TRBV4-3
d_call: .
cdr3_nt: TGCGCCAGCAGCCAAGATTATATCTCGGTGGAGACCCAGTACTTC
cdr3_aa: CASSQDYISVETQYF

j_call: TRBJ2-7
clone_size: .
v_call: TRBV6-2/TRBV6-3
d_call: .
cdr3_nt: TGTGCCAGCAGTTACGAGGGCAGACGCTACGAGCAGTACTTC
cdr3_aa: CASSYEGRRYEQYF

j_call: TRBJ1-6
clone_size: .
v_call: TRBV7-9
d_call: .
cdr3_nt: TGTGCCAGCAGCCTAGGTCGGGATTCACCCCTCCACTTT
cdr3_aa: CASSLGRDSPLHF

j_call: TRBJ1-4
clone_size: .
v_call: TRBV29-1
d_call: .
cdr3_nt: TGCAGCGCAAGTGGCCGGCCCAACCTTCGGTTTAATGAAAAACTGTTTTTT
cdr3_aa: CSASGRPNLRFNEKLFF

j_call: TRBJ2-1
clone_size: .
v_call: TRBV5-1
d_call: TRBD1
cdr3_nt: TGCGCCAGCAGCCCTGGACAGGATGAGCAGTTCTTC
cdr3_aa: CASSPGQDEQFF

j_call: TRBJ2-7
clone_size: .
v_call: TRBV5-1
d_call: TRBD2
cdr3_nt: TGCGCCAGCAGCCGGACTAGAGGAGAGGCCCAGTACTTC
cdr3_aa: CASSRTRGEAQYF

j_call: TRBJ1-1
clone_size: .
v_call: TRBV4-3
d_call: TRBD1
cdr3_nt: TGCGCCAGCAGCCTACTCAGGGGGCATTGGAGAGGAACTAAAGCTTTCTTT
cdr3_aa: CASSLLRGHWRGTKAFF

j_call: TRBJ2-7
clone_size: .
v_call: TRBV7-8
d_call: .
cdr3_nt: TGTGCCAGCAGCGAGCGGACACGGATCTACAATGAGCAGTACTTC
cdr3_aa: CASSERTRIYNEQYF

j_call: TRBJ2-7
clone_size: few
v_call: TRBV9
d_call: .
cdr3_nt: TGTGCCAGCAGCGTAGGCCCTTCCACGGAGCAGTACTTC
cdr3_aa: CASSVGPSTEQYF

j_call: TRBJ1-1
clone_size: .
v_call: TRBV2
d_call: .
cdr3_nt: TGTGCCAGCAGGAGACTCCTGAACACTGAAGCTTTCTTT
cdr3_aa: CASRRLLNTEAFF

j_call: TRBJ2-1
clone_size: .
v_call: TRBV3-1
d_call: .
cdr3_nt: TGTGCCAGCAGCCAAAGGTTGTCCGGGGACAATGAGCAGTTCTTC
cdr3_aa: CASSQRLSGDNEQFF

j_call: TRBJ2-1
clone_size: many
v_call: TRBV29-1
d_call: TRBD1
cdr3_nt: TGCAGCGTCTCCCCGACGCCGTCCTCGGGACAGGGGAGCTCCTACAATGAGCAGTTCTTC
cdr3_aa: CSVSPTPSSGQGSSYNEQFF

j_call: TRBJ2-3
clone_size: few
v_call: TRBV7-2
d_call: .
cdr3_nt: TGTGCCAGCAGCTTAGGAGAGGGGGGGGCCCCAGATACGCAGTATTTT
cdr3_aa: CASSLGEGGAPDTQYF

j_call: TRBJ1-2
clone_size: many
v_call: TRBV12-3/TRBV12-4
d_call: .
cdr3_nt: TGTGCCAGCAGTCCAGACAGTCTCTATGGCTACACCTTC
cdr3_aa: CASSPDSLYGYTF

j_call: TRBJ2-1
clone_size: .
v_call: TRBV28
d_call: TRBD2
cdr3_nt: TGTGCCAGCAGCCCTAGCGGGAAAGGGTACAATGAGCAGTTCTTC
cdr3_aa: CASSPSGKGYNEQFF

j_call: TRBJ1-1
clone_size: .
v_call: TRBV5-1
d_call: .
cdr3_nt: TGCGCCAGCAGCAAGGACCCTTCGGGCACTGAAGCTTTCTTT
cdr3_aa: CASSKDPSGTEAFF

j_call: TRBJ2-7
clone_size: .
v_call: TRBV6-6
d_call: TRBD1
cdr3_nt: TGTGCCAGCAGTTCGCAGGGGGCATCCTACAATGAGCAGTACTTC
cdr3_aa: CASSSQGASYNEQYF

j_call: TRBJ2-7
clone_size: .
v_call: TRBV21-1
d_call: .
cdr3_nt: TGTGCCAGCAGCCCTCTAACACAGGGGGGGTACGAGCAGTACTTC
cdr3_aa: CASSPLTQGGYEQYF

j_call: TRBJ2-4
clone_size: .
v_call: TRBV28
d_call: .
cdr3_nt: TGTGCCAGCAGTTTATTCGGCAATAACATTCAGTACTTC
cdr3_aa: CASSLFGNNIQYF

j_call: TRBJ2-5
clone_size: few
v_call: TRBV5-1
d_call: .
cdr3_nt: TGCGCCAGCAGCTTGAGTCTAGATCCGGAGACCCAGTACTTC
cdr3_aa: CASSLSLDPETQYF

j_call: TRBJ2-3
clone_size: .
v_call: TRBV30
d_call: .
cdr3_nt: TGTGCCTGGAGTGTATGGACCGAAGGATTCACAGATACGCAGTATTTT
cdr3_aa: CAWSVWTEGFTDTQYF

j_call: TRBJ2-7
clone_size: .
v_call: TRBV18
d_call: .
cdr3_nt: TGTGCCAGCTCACCATCGCCGGATGCCCCTTCGGGATACGAGCAGTACTTC
cdr3_aa: CASSPSPDAPSGYEQYF

j_call: TRBJ1-4
clone_size: .
v_call: TRBV28
d_call: .
cdr3_nt: TGTGCCAGCAACACAGTCGAGAACGAAAAACTGTTTTTT
cdr3_aa: CASNTVENEKLFF